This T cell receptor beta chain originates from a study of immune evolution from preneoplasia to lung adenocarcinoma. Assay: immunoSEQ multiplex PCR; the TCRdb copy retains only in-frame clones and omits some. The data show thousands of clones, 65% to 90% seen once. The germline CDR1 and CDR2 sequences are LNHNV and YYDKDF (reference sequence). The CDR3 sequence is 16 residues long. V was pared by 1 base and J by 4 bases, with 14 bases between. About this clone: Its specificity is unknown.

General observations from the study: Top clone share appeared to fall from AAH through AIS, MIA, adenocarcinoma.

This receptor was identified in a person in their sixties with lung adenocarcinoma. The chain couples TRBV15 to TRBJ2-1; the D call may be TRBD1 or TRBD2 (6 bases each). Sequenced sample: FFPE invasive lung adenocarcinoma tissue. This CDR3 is CATSRGRGVFYNEQFF. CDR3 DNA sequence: TGTGCCACCAGCAGAGGGAGGGGGGTTTTTTACAATGAGCAGTTCTTC.